This TCR beta chain derives from a study of beta chain features in type 1 diabetes. Findings and limits, study-wide: In the patient group, naive, central memory and Treg TCRB repertoires seemed more alike than in the healthy donor group.

Sequenced material consisted of expressed TCRB transcripts (all of the isolated RNA was reverse transcribed). TCRdb's table, derived via immunoSEQ multiplex PCR, lists solely in-frame clones and lacks some. In the table there are roughly 400,000 clones, about 15% of which are singletons. Trimming at V came to 3 bases and at J to 3 bases, leaving 7 bases not matched to a gene. The CDR3 is 16 residues long. Germline V CDR1 and CDR2: MGHRA, YSYEKL. This clone appeared a few times. Antigen unknown. The material sequenced was naive CD4+ T cells from blood. This receptor was identified in a young woman in good health. The chain couples TRBV4-1 to TRBJ2-1, with TRBD1 matching 8 bases. CDR3 residues: CASSHLGQDYYNEQFF. CDR3 in DNA: TGCGCCAGCAGCCACCTGGGACAGGACTACTACAATGAGCAGTTCTTC.